The next 23 T cell receptor beta chains were all read from a single sample in a study of T cells in Graves' hyperthyroidism and ophthalmopathy. RNA transcripts yielded amplified TCR beta CDR3 regions. The TCR CDR3 was amplified in a first-round RT-PCR using the HTBI primer set. Using its own MiXCR run on the multiplex PCR reads, TCRdb lists one record per CDR3 protein. The data contain about 130,000 distinct CDR3 sequences, approximately 20% of them singletons. The sequencing input was blood. All receptors come from a woman aged 45-65 years with Graves' hyperthyroidism that later progressed to Graves' ophthalmopathy.

The CDR3 loop is CATSSDLYGYTF. CDR3 in DNA: TGTGCCACCAGTTCCGACCTCTATGGCTACACCTTC. The chain carries TRBV19 and TRBJ1-2, with no clear D. The germline CDR1 and CDR2 sequences are LNHDA and SQIVND (reference sequence). V lost 10 bases to trimming and J lost 4 bases, with 13 bases between them. This CDR3 region has 12 residues.

J is TRBJ2-5 and V is TRBV28; 14 bases agree with TRBD2. The ends lost 3 bases at V and 5 bases at J; junction bases unmatched: 5. The germline V gene has CDR1 MDHEN and CDR2 SYDVKM. This CDR3 has 16 amino acids. CDR3 region: CASSFPGLAGGETQYF. Here the CDR3 DNA reads TGTGCCAGCAGTTTTCCTGGACTAGCGGGAGGTGAGACCCAGTACTTC. The full variable domain, completed using reference TRBV28 and TRBJ2-5, is DVKVTQSSRYLVKRTGEKVFLECVQDMDHENMFWYRQDPGLGLRLIYFSYDVKMKEKGDIPEGYSVSREKKERFSLILESASTNQTSMYLCASSFPGLAGGETQYFGPGTRLLVL.

This clonotype was observed at least ten times. The rearrangement uses TRBV25-1 and TRBJ1-2, with TRBD1 matching 10 bases. Per the germline V gene, CDR1 is MGHDK and CDR2 is SYGVNS. V shed 2 bases and J 8 bases; nucleotides not matched to a gene: 14. CDR3 size: 17 residues. The CDR3 reads CASSERGLGQGIKGYTF. The CDR3 region has the DNA TGTGCCAGCAGTGAAAGGGGGTTGGGACAGGGGATAAAAGGCTACACCTTC.

At least ten counts were recorded for this clonotype. The chain joins TRBV6-2 or TRBV6-3 to TRBJ1-3; D call uncertain. V gave up 7 bases and J gave up 0 bases, with 13 bases separating them. Germline lookup yields CDR1 MNHEY and CDR2 SVGEGT. This CDR3 spans 15 amino acids. CDR3 DNA: TGTGCCAGCACTAACTCACGCTACTCTGGAAACACCATATATTTT. Translation: CASTNSRYSGNTIYF.

As concerns this clonotype: A much larger clone is a single base away; this may be a read error. This chain connects TRBV3-1 to TRBJ1-2, with 7 positions matching TRBD1. Germline V lookup: CDR1 LGHDT, CDR2 YNNKEL (reference sequence). V lost 3 bases, J lost 7 bases, and 5 bases stayed unmatched. The CDR3 sequence is 13 residues long. The CDR3 nucleotides are TGTGCCAGCAGCCAGAGAGGGGGCCTTGGCTACACCTTC. Amino acids: CASSQRGGLGYTF.

This clonotype was detected many times. The V and J genes are TRBV27 and TRBJ2-1, with no clear D. Germline V gene data show CDR1 as MNHEY and CDR2 as SMNVEV (reference sequence). CDR3 length: 14 amino acids. The V and J ends lost 2 bases and 4 bases respectively, with 9 bases between them. DNA for the CDR3: TGTGCCAGCAGTTTACTCAGTACTTACAATGAGCAGTTCTTC. Protein: CASSLLSTYNEQFF.

This clonotype was counted at least ten times. The rearrangement uses TRBV27 and TRBJ2-2; no firm D call. Germline V gene lookup returns CDR1 MNHEY and CDR2 SMNVEV (reference sequence). The V gene lost 5 bases and the J gene lost 7 bases, with 8 bases spanning the gap. This CDR3 has 12 residues. The CDR3 nucleotides read TGTGCCAGCAGTCCGTTTAGCGGGGAGCTGTTTTTT. The encoded protein is CASSPFSGELFF.

This clonotype turned up a few times. The J gene is TRBJ1-2, the V gene TRBV5-6; 7 bases align to TRBD1. Germline V gene data show CDR1 as SGHDT and CDR2 as YYEEEE. V lost 4 bases to trimming and J lost 7 bases; unmatched junction nucleotides: 7. The CDR3 extends over 13 amino acids. CDR3 nucleotides: TGTGCCAGCAGCCCCCGCCGACAGGGTGGCTACACCTTC. The encoded protein is CASSPRRQGGYTF.

In its sample, this clonotype was seen many times. This chain connects TRBV27 to TRBJ2-3; tentative D call: TRBD2 (5 bases). Germline CDR1 MNHEY, CDR2 SMNVEV (reference sequence). This CDR3 contains 16 residues. Trimming left V 4 bases short and J 2 bases short, with 16 bases between. The DNA of the CDR3 is TGTGCCAGCAGTTATCACCCCGGGAACCACACAGATACGCAGTATTTT. This sequence encodes CASSYHPGNHTDTQYF.

The V gene is TRBV5-1, the J gene TRBJ2-5, with TRBD1 matching 9 bases. The CDR3 spans 16 residues. V lost 4 bases to trimming and J lost 4 bases; unmatched junction nucleotides: 11. The germline V gene encodes CDR1 SGHRS and CDR2 YFSETQ. CDR3 loop: CASSHGTGTVGETQYF. In DNA form, the CDR3 reads TGCGCCAGCAGCCATGGGACAGGGACCGTCGGAGAGACCCAGTACTTC.

This clonotype was recorded at least ten times. The V and J genes are TRBV3-1 and TRBJ1-1, with 7 bases that match TRBD1. The V gene end was trimmed by 5 bases and the J gene end by 6 bases; junction bases not matched to a gene: 12. The germline gives CDR1 LGHDT, CDR2 YNNKEL (reference sequence). The CDR3 is made up of 15 amino acids. The CDR3 sequence: CASSGRQGEKAEAFF. DNA for the CDR3: TGTGCCAGCAGCGGCCGACAGGGCGAAAAAGCTGAAGCTTTCTTT.

The chain uses TRBV6-2 or TRBV6-3 and TRBJ2-2; TRBD2 matches at 13 bases. V lost 2 bases, J lost 4 bases, and 10 bases stayed unmatched. CDR1 is MNHEY, CDR2 SVGEGT, per germline. The CDR3 is 19 residues long. DNA for the CDR3: TGTGCCAGCAGTTACCTAGCCGGGACTAGCGGGACGGGCACCGGGGAGCTGTTTTTT. This translates into CASSYLAGTSGTGTGELFF.

The chain recombines TRBV20-1 with TRBJ2-1; 14 bases map to TRBD2. Germline V gene sequence: CDR1 DFQATT, CDR2 SNEGSKA (reference sequence). This CDR3 region has 16 residues. Losses at the gene ends were 4 bases for V and 5 bases for J; bases not matched to a gene: 7. CDR3 coding DNA: TGCAGTGCTACGCCGGGACTAGCGGGGGTTGACAATGAGCAGTTCTTC. Translating gives CSATPGLAGVDNEQFF.

V and J are TRBV28 and TRBJ1-2; 9 nucleotides line up with TRBD1. V gave up 8 bases and J gave up 8 bases; unmatched junction bases: 6. The CDR3 is 12 residues long. CDR1 is MDHEN and CDR2 is SYDVKM in the germline V gene. The CDR3 DNA reads TGTGCCAGCCGAGACAGGGGGGACGGCTACACCTTC. This encodes CASRDRGDGYTF.

At least ten counts were recorded for this clonotype. The chain links TRBV27 to TRBJ2-1; D is perhaps TRBD2 (7 bases). V shed 4 bases and J shed 6 bases, with 19 bases lying between them. Germline-derived CDR1 and CDR2 are MNHEY and SMNVEV (reference sequence). The CDR3 is 16 amino acids. The CDR3 protein is CASSSHREGGINEQFF. The CDR3 bases are TGTGCCAGCAGTTCCCATAGGGAGGGGGGGATCAATGAGCAGTTCTTC.

This clonotype was recorded many times. The V gene is TRBV6-2 or TRBV6-3, the J gene TRBJ2-1; tentative D call: TRBD2 (7 bases). Per germline, CDR1 MNHEY and CDR2 SVGEGT. V was clipped by 3 bases and J by 4 bases, with 22 bases between them. There are 18 residues in the CDR3. The CDR3 loop is CASSYMAGARRDYNEQFF. CDR3 nucleotides: TGTGCCAGCAGTTATATGGCGGGGGCTCGGCGGGATTACAATGAGCAGTTCTTC.

This clonotype showed up many times. This chain uses TRBV27 with TRBJ1-1; D remains unclear. Per germline, CDR1 MNHEY and CDR2 SMNVEV (reference sequence). The CDR3 consists of 15 residues. V lost 6 bases to trimming and J lost 7 bases, with 21 bases between them. The CDR3 is CASSPSRSGESEAFF. The DNA of the CDR3 is TGTGCCAGCAGCCCGTCAAGGTCCGGGGAAAGTGAAGCTTTCTTT.

The chain uses TRBV12-3 or TRBV12-4 and TRBJ2-2, with D unclear. Trimming left V 9 bases short and J 0 bases short, with 11 bases between. The CDR3 sequence is 14 residues long. Here the CDR3 DNA reads TGTGCCAGTAGATATGGACCGAACACCGGGGAGCTGTTTTTT. Translated, it gives CASRYGPNTGELFF.

V and J are TRBV11-2 and TRBJ2-3, with D uncertain. Germline V gene data show CDR1 as SGHAT and CDR2 as FQNNGV. The V end was cut by 1 base, the J end by 5 bases, with 7 bases between. The CDR3 sequence is 13 residues long. In DNA form, the CDR3 reads TGTGCCAGCAGCTTAGTACCGGGAGATACGCAGTATTTT. Amino acids: CASSLVPGDTQYF.

This chain joins TRBV2 and TRBJ2-4, with 12 bases lining up with TRBD1. Germline V gene lookup returns CDR1 SNHLY and CDR2 FYNNEI. Germline trimming cut 6 bases from V and 6 bases from J; bases unmatched to any gene: 9. The CDR3 length is 16 residues. The CDR3 DNA follows: TGTGCCAGCAGAGAGACGGGACAGGGGGCTTTAAACATTCAGTACTTC. It yields the protein CASRETGQGALNIQYF.

This clonotype was seen many times. V is TRBV5-1 and J is TRBJ1-1; no firm D call. The CDR3 is 15 residues long. The germline V gene encodes CDR1 SGHRS and CDR2 YFSETQ. The V and J ends lost 0 bases and 1 base respectively, with 10 bases between them. CDR3 DNA: TGCGCCAGCAGCTTGGGGCAGGATCGGAACACTGAAGCTTTCTTT. Amino acid sequence: CASSLGQDRNTEAFF.

Ten or more counts support this clonotype. The V and J genes are TRBV3-1 and TRBJ2-1; D is unresolved. V lost 1 base and J 12 bases, leaving 22 bases between the germline ends. This CDR3 has 16 amino acids. The germline gives CDR1 LGHDT, CDR2 YNNKEL (reference sequence). Written as DNA, the CDR3 is TGTGCCAGCAGCCAAGTACAGACTTCTCCGAGCCTCGGGCAGTTCTTC. Translation gives CASSQVQTSPSLGQFF.

This clonotype was observed many times. The chain recombines TRBV2 with TRBJ2-3, with 9 bases aligning to TRBD1. Germline V gene data show CDR1 as SNHLY and CDR2 as FYNNEI. The CDR3 has 15 residues. Trimming at V came to 6 bases and at J to 8 bases, leaving 12 bases not matched to a gene. For the CDR3, the DNA is TGTGCCAGCAGGGGACAGGGTCCCTCGGCGGTTACGCAGTATTTT. Translating gives CASRGQGPSAVTQYF.